Each of the 14 T cell receptor beta chains below was sequenced from the same sample in a study of prognosis after radiotherapy for stage I lung cancer. The TCR beta CDR3 region was amplified from genomic DNA, with two rounds of multiplex PCR being used for the amplification. Individual primers that were specific to each TRBV and TRBJ gene served in first-round PCR. A single record per CDR3 protein comes from TCRdb applying MiXCR to the multiplex PCR reads. The sample yields about 13,000 distinct CDR3 sequences, 43% seen once. The sample here was PBMCs, taken before or after stereotactic body radiation therapy (not recorded which). The source is a donor over 45 with non-small cell lung cancer.

The chain links TRBV19 to TRBJ2-7, with TRBD2 identical over 8 bases. Germline assignment: CDR1 LNHDA and CDR2 SQIVND (reference sequence). The CDR3 has 14 residues. Trimming cost V 7 bases and J 2 bases; bases outside gene matches: 7. Written as DNA, the CDR3 is TGTGCCAGTAATGAAGCGGGAGTGCCCTACGAGCAGTACTTC. It is translated as CASNEAGVPYEQYF.

This clonotype was observed at least ten times. The chain couples TRBV20-1 to TRBJ2-7; weak D call: TRBD1 (5 bases). V dropped 1 base and J dropped 1 base, with 14 bases sitting between them. The CDR3 runs to 15 residues. Germline values: CDR1 DFQATT, CDR2 SNEGSKA (reference sequence). The CDR3: CSARAQVKGSYEQYF. In DNA, the CDR3 is TGCAGTGCTAGAGCGCAGGTCAAGGGGTCCTACGAGCAGTACTTC.

By sample fraction, this clonotype is medium-sized. V and J are TRBV6-5 and TRBJ2-6; possible D gene TRBD2, 7 bases. The V end lost 2 bases, the J end lost 0 bases, and 17 bases lay between the germline ends. The CDR3 covers 19 residues. Germline V lookup: CDR1 MNHEY, CDR2 SVGAGI. The CDR3 DNA sequence: TGTGCCAGCAGTTACGGTCGGGGGGCTCTAGACTCTGGGGCCAACGTCCTGACTTTC. Translating it yields CASSYGRGALDSGANVLTF.

In regard to this clonotype: This likely traces to a read error, being one base from a far larger clone. The V and J genes are TRBV6-4 and TRBJ2-1; D is unresolved. Looked up from germline, CDR1 is MRHNA and CDR2 is SNTAGT. CDR3 length equals 13 residues. CDR3: CASSYSLGNGQFF. The CDR3 DNA follows: TGTGCCAGCAGTTACTCCTTAGGGAATGGGCAGTTCTTC.

In regard to this clonotype: A single base is all that separates this from a far larger clone, so a read error is likely. The rearrangement links TRBV6-5 to TRBJ1-5, with D perhaps TRBD1 (5 bases). CDR1 and CDR2 (germline): MNHEY, SVGAGI. This CDR3 has 17 residues. As DNA, the CDR3 is TGTGCCAGCAGCAAACCTAGGGGCCGGTATAGCAATAAGCCCCAGCATTTT. Translating gives CASSKPRGRYSNKPQHF.

This clonotype was detected many times. The V gene is TRBV28, the J gene TRBJ2-2; D gene uncertain. V dropped 6 bases and J dropped 2 bases, with 4 bases sitting between them. Germline V gene lookup returns CDR1 MDHEN and CDR2 SYDVKM. CDR3 size: 12 residues. The CDR3 DNA sequence: TGTGCCAGCAGGGCCAACACCGGGGAGCTGTTTTTT. As protein: CASRANTGELFF.

Regarding this clonotype: One end of the junction is discordant with germline, which a read error may explain. V gene TRBV6-1 combines with J gene TRBJ2-1; D uncertain. This CDR3 is 16 amino acids long. The germline V gene has CDR1 MNHNS and CDR2 SASEGT. As DNA, the CDR3 is TGTGCCAGCAGTGATTTAGGGCCTAGGACCTACAATGGGCAGTTCTTC. Translation gives CASSDLGPRTYNGQFF.

This clonotype is termed medium-sized (0.01 to 0.1%). The V and J genes are TRBV28 and TRBJ2-7; perhaps TRBD2 as D (5 bases). From germline, CDR1 is MDHEN and CDR2 SYDVKM. This CDR3 comprises 14 residues. The V gene lost 3 bases and the J gene lost 3 bases, with 12 bases spanning the gap. The CDR3 protein is CASSFGGLRYEQYF. The CDR3 nucleotides read TGTGCCAGCAGTTTTGGAGGTCTACGCTACGAGCAGTACTTC.

This clonotype was counted many times. The chain recombines TRBV7-9 with TRBJ2-5, with D possibly TRBD1 on 5 matching bases. Between the trimmed V and J ends, which lost 2 bases and 5 bases, there was a span of 12 bases. This CDR3 comprises 14 residues. The germline gives CDR1 SEHNR, CDR2 FQNEAQ (reference sequence). The CDR3 loop reads CASSLNQGAETQYF. The CDR3 nucleotides read TGTGCCAGCAGCTTAAACCAGGGCGCGGAGACCCAGTACTTC.

This clonotype was picked up many times. This rearrangement joins TRBV24-1 to TRBJ2-5, with 8 nucleotides matching TRBD2. The germline V gene has CDR1 KGHDR and CDR2 SFDVKD. With 6 bases clipped from V and 0 bases from J, the junction kept 11 bases outside the gene matches. There are 17 residues in the CDR3. The CDR3 loop reads CATSPGTSGQYQETQYF. As DNA, the CDR3 is TGTGCCACCAGTCCCGGCACTAGCGGACAGTACCAAGAGACCCAGTACTTC.

In its sample, this clonotype was seen once. This may be a read error: a much more frequent sequence differs by one nucleotide. The chain links TRBV5-1 to TRBJ2-3, with D perhaps assigned TRBD1 or TRBD2 (6 bases each). This CDR3 contains 15 residues. The germline CDR1 and CDR2 sequences are SGHRS and YFSETQ. V gave up 3 bases and J gave up 4 bases, with 15 bases separating them. The CDR3 bases are TGCGCCAGCAGCTGGGGGGCAGGGAAGGCAGATACGCAGTATTTT. Encoded protein: CASSWGAGKADTQYF. The variable domain in full, with the rest retrieved from reference TRBV5-1 and TRBJ2-3, is KAGVTQTPRYLIKTRGQQVTLSCSPISGHRSVSWYQQTPGQGLQFLFEYFSETQRNKGNFPGRFSGRQFSNSRSEMNVSTLELGDSALYLCASSWGAGKADTQYFGPGTRLTVL.

This clonotype was picked up many times. V gene TRBV28 combines with J gene TRBJ2-3; D may match TRBD1 or TRBD2 (5 bases each). V shed 6 bases and J shed 8 bases, with 9 bases lying between them. Germline V gene lookup returns CDR1 MDHEN and CDR2 SYDVKM. The CDR3 runs to 11 residues. CDR3 nucleotides: TGTGCCAGCAGCGGGACGGGTACGCAGTATTTT. Protein product: CASSGTGTQYF.

This clonotype was found many times. The CDR3 loop reads CASSGGPSNQPQHF. CDR3 DNA sequence: TGTGCCAGCTCCGGGGGGCCAAGCAATCAGCCCCAGCATTTT. The chain recombines TRBV6-1 with TRBJ1-5, with a weak D call TRBD1 (6 bases). CDR3 size: 14 residues. V was pared by 8 bases and J by 1 base, with 12 bases between. Germline CDR1 and CDR2: MNHNS and SASEGT.

This chain connects TRBV27 to TRBJ1-6; D is undetermined. CDR1 MNHEY and CDR2 SMNVEV come from the germline V gene (reference sequence). The CDR3 has 15 amino acids. Trimming pared 5 bases from V and 6 bases from J, leaving 14 bases between. The CDR3 nucleotides read TGTGCCAGCAGTCGGCAAGGGCCCTGTAATTCACCCCTCCACTTT. Encoded protein: CASSRQGPCNSPLHF.